Sequencing of this T cell receptor beta chain was carried out in a study of OX40 agonist ivuxolimab in advanced cancers. Background on the whole study: Ivuxolimab was an agonistic, fully human IgG2 monoclonal antibody directed against OX40 (CD134), a costimulatory receptor. Intravenous ivuxolimab was administered to patients every 2 weeks at six dose levels: 0.01, 0.1, 0.3, 1.5, 3 and 10 mg/kg. Of the approximately 50 dose-escalation patients, hepatocellular carcinoma was present in around 20, melanoma in around 15, renal cell carcinoma in 9 and head and neck cancer in 9. The dose-escalation cohort was 80% to 90% male with a mean age of about 58 years, ranging from about 23 to 85. Patients were allowed to have had prior anti-PD-1, anti-PD-L1 or anti-CTLA-4 therapy, and more than 30% of the dose-escalation patients had previously received checkpoint inhibitors. Three dose-escalation patients achieved partial responses, one with hepatocellular carcinoma and two with cutaneous melanoma. Peripheral TCRbeta sequencing aimed to test whether ivuxolimab altered TCR sequence diversity and caused clonal T-cell expansion. The paper reports the monotherapy dose-escalation portion (N ≈ 50 patients) of the phase I ivuxolimab trial. What the research found in general, with its limitations: At doses of 0.1 to 3.0 mg/kg, clonal expansion of both CD4+ and CD8+ T cells in blood was seen between baseline and week 6. After ivuxolimab, CD8+ T cells had more expanded clones than CD4+ T cells on average. Partial responders in the 0.1-3.0 mg/kg groups had among the lowest normalized peripheral clonal expansion, especially among CD8+ T cells. Low levels of normalized T-cell clonal expansion were also seen in some patients who did not respond. The antigen specificity of the peripheral T cells that underwent clonal expansion was not determined.

To note about this clone: Its specific antigen is unknown. Nothing much larger sits one base from this clone, and base qualities are not available.

The germline V gene gives CDR1 as SGHTA and CDR2 as FQGNSA. Measured from the cysteine to the phenylalanine, the CDR3 is 15 residues long. Only the CDR3 region is kept as DNA, spanning 45 bases read in frame from base 1. The V end gives up 8 bases and the J end 1 base, leaving 8 bases in the junction not matched to a gene. Genomic DNA was extracted from sorted cells for sequencing of the TCRbeta CDR3 region. TCRbeta CDR3 regions were sequenced using the immunoSEQ Assay. The immuneACCESS repertoire file appears here via TCRdb, limited to in-frame rearrangements. These files lack a portion of the clones; in checked studies, under half of the deficit traces to unresolved V genes, and the cause of the others is not known. Counted in this sample were tens of thousands of clones; approximately 84% of them appeared once. The top ten clonotypes cover about an eighth of the sample. Patients with a history of autoimmune disease or receiving systemic immunosuppression were excluded from the trial. In every dose cohort, peripheral blood was drawn for TCR sequencing at baseline, cycle 4 day 1, and cycle 7 day 1. Samples were obtained from an open-label, multicenter, first-in-human phase I dose-escalation trial of ivuxolimab. Adults with locally advanced or metastatic melanoma, renal cell, hepatocellular, or head and neck squamous cell carcinoma were enrolled in the trial. Before TCR sequencing, CD4+ T cells and CD8+ T cells were sorted from peripheral blood as separate populations.

The V gene is TRBV7-2 and the J gene is TRBJ1-5; the central 7 bases match TRBD1. Sequences were derived from CD4+ or CD8+ T cells sorted from blood, sampled in a trial of the OX40 agonist ivuxolimab. The TCR comes from an adult with an advanced solid tumor such as melanoma, head and neck, liver or kidney cancer. The CDR3 protein is CASSQGGLSNQPQHF. The DNA is as follows: TGTGCCAGCTCCCAGGGGGGGTTGAGCAATCAGCCCCAGCATTTT.